Below are 7 T cell receptor beta chains sequenced from a single sample in a study of blood T cell repertoires in COVID-19. Assay: immunoSEQ multiplex PCR; the TCRdb copy retains only in-frame clones and omits some. The table shows 200,000 to 250,000 clones, with about 89% occurring only once. Source material: peripheral blood. The receptors originated from a man aged 55 to 70 who had recovered from COVID-19.

The rearrangement joins TRBV14 to TRBJ2-1; possibly TRBD2 for D (6 bases). The germline CDR1 and CDR2 sequences are SGHDN and FVKESK. This CDR3 has 15 residues. The V and J ends lost 4 bases and 7 bases respectively, with 17 bases between them. In DNA, the CDR3 is TGTGCCAGCAGCCCCCAAGGCCTTGGGGGGAATGAGCAGTTCTTC. It specifies CASSPQGLGGNEQFF.

As DNA, the CDR3 is TGTGCCAGCAGTTACACGAAGAGGAGGGAAAAACTGTTTTTT. Its protein is CASSYTKRREKLFF. The V call is TRBV6-5, the J call TRBJ1-4; D ambiguous. With 2 bases removed from V and 8 bases from J, the gap between germline ends came to 12 bases. This CDR3 is built from 14 residues. Germline V gene lookup returns CDR1 MNHEY and CDR2 SVGAGI.

This clone was seen just once. The rearrangement links TRBV5-1 to TRBJ1-1; 8 bases map to TRBD1. In germline, CDR1 is SGHRS, CDR2 YFSETQ. The length of the CDR3 is 19 residues. V lost 3 bases and J lost 1; bases outside the gene matches: 17. The CDR3 loop reads CASSSFPPTQGGWNTEAFF. In DNA form, the CDR3 reads TGCGCCAGCAGCTCCTTTCCTCCCACACAGGGGGGCTGGAACACTGAAGCTTTCTTT.

This chain joins TRBV6-5 and TRBJ1-1; 7 bases agree with TRBD1. The CDR3 spans 15 residues. V shed 5 bases and J 4 bases; nucleotides not matched to a gene: 10. Germline V CDR1 and CDR2: MNHEY, SVGAGI. DNA for the CDR3: TGTGCCAGCAGTCCCGGGGACAGATTTCTCACTGAAGCTTTCTTT. Residues: CASSPGDRFLTEAFF.

The chain combines TRBV18 with TRBJ2-6, with 7 positions matching TRBD1. The CDR3 extends over 17 amino acids. Germline lookup yields CDR1 KGHSH and CDR2 LQKENI. V gave up 3 bases and J gave up 0 bases; unmatched junction bases: 5. The CDR3 DNA follows: TGTGCCAGCTCACCTTTCCAGGGGGACTCTGGGGCCAACGTCCTGACTTTC. It specifies CASSPFQGDSGANVLTF.

This clone was recorded once. This chain uses TRBV6-5 with TRBJ1-2, with D uncertain. From germline, CDR1 is MNHEY and CDR2 SVGAGI. The CDR3 runs to 12 residues. Between the trimmed V and J ends, which lost 8 bases and 7 bases, there was a span of 14 bases. The CDR3 region has the DNA TGTGCCAGCGCGCTCCCGGGGTCTGGCTACACCTTC. Its protein is CASALPGSGYTF.

The gene calls are TRBV5-1 and TRBJ1-4; 10 bases line up with TRBD1. Losses at the gene ends were 0 bases for V and 9 bases for J; bases not matched to a gene: 2. CDR3 length equals 14 residues. Germline CDR1 and CDR2: SGHRS and YFSETQ. The CDR3 loop is CASSLGQGAKKLFF. As DNA, the CDR3 is TGCGCCAGCAGCTTGGGACAGGGGGCGAAAAAACTGTTTTTT.